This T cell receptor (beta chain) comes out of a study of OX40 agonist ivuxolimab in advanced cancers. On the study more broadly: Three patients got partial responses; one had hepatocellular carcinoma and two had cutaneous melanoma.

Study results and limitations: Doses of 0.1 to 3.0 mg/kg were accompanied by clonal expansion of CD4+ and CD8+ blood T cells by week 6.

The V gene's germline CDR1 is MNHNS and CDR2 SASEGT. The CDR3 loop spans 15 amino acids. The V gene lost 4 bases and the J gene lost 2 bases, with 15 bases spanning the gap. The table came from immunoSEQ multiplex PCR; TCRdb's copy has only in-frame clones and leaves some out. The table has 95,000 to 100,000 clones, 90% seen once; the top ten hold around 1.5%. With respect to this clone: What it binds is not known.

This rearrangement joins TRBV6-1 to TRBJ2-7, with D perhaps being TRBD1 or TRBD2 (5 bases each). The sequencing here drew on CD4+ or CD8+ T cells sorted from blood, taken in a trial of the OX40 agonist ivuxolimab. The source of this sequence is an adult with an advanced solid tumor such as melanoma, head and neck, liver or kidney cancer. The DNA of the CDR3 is TGTGCCAGCAGTGTTTTGAGGGACGGAGCCTACGAGCAGTACTTC. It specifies CASSVLRDGAYEQYF.